This T cell receptor beta chain comes out of a study of metastatic and nonmetastatic thyroid tumors. Overall study context: Malignant thyroid and benign thyroid patients provided blood and tumor or nodule tissue whose repertoires were compared. Overall study results and limits: Reportedly, malignant thyroid tumors had significantly higher TCR beta diversity than benign nodules, in blood and tumor.

As handled by the study authors: A distant-metastasis classifier for papillary thyroid cancer was built using CDR3 differences across clinicopathological groups. TCRdb ran MiXCR on the PCR reads. TCRdb's processing, not the authors', yielded these V and J calls. This table holds 3,700 or so clones, 37% found once. Details on this clone: Antigen: not known.

Patients were all untreated before their thyroid surgery. V was clipped by 10 bases and J by 2 bases, with 14 bases between them. The CDR3 extends over 14 amino acids. CDR1 and CDR2 from the germline V gene are LNHDA and SQIVND (reference sequence). The genes are TRBV19 and TRBJ2-2; a weak D match, TRBD2 (6 bases). Sequencing was done on a sample of tumor tissue. The source is a male donor with papillary thyroid cancer or a benign thyroid nodule (not recorded which). Some clones in this sample may be carry-over from other donors' samples. CDR3 DNA: TGTGCCACCACCCCGGACTATAACACCGGGGAGCTGTTTTTT. This codes for CATTPDYNTGELFF.